The 26 T cell receptor beta chains given below trace back to one sample, sequenced in a study of beta chain features in type 1 diabetes. Findings and limits, study-wide: The study found moderately but significantly shorter TCRB CDR3s in all four CD4+ subsets of Type 1 diabetes patients.

The authors reverse transcribed all of the isolated RNA, so sequencing captured expressed TCRB transcripts. Repertoires were generated with immunoSEQ multiplex PCR, while TCRdb's copy carries only in-frame clones and drops some. The table has a few hundred thousand clones, roughly 14% seen once. The antigens these receptors bind are not known. Sequencing was done on a sample of naive CD4+ T cells from blood. Receptor source: a young woman with type 1 diabetes.

This clone was counted between two and nine times. The CDR3 sequence is CAWSVPHSINYGYTF. CDR3 DNA sequence: TGTGCCTGGAGTGTACCTCACAGTATTAACTATGGCTACACCTTC. This chain connects TRBV30 to TRBJ1-2; no clear D gene. In germline, CDR1 is GTSNPN, CDR2 SVGIG (reference sequence). The CDR3 has 15 amino acids. The V gene lost 0 bases and the J gene lost 1 base, with 12 bases spanning the gap. Full variable domain (remainder filled in from reference TRBV30 and TRBJ1-2): SQTIHQWPATLVQPVGSPLSLECTVEGTSNPNLYWYRQAAGRGLQLLFYSVGIGQISSEVPQNLSASRPQDRQFILSSKKLLLSDSGFYLCAWSVPHSINYGYTFGSGTRLTVV.

The chain recombines TRBV27 with TRBJ1-5, with 12 bases fitting TRBD1. Germline values: CDR1 MNHEY, CDR2 SMNVEV (reference sequence). The CDR3 spans 17 residues. J was trimmed by 2 bases and V by 6 bases; bases with no gene match: 8. The CDR3 reads CASRRGTGGVGNQPQHF. Written as DNA, the CDR3 is TGTGCCAGCAGACGAGGGACAGGGGGCGTTGGCAATCAGCCCCAGCATTTT.

The chain recombines TRBV4-1 with TRBJ2-5, with 9 bases aligning to TRBD2. CDR1 MGHRA and CDR2 YSYEKL come from the germline V gene. V was pared by 4 bases and J by 5 bases, with 2 bases of the junction left unmatched. The CDR3 has 13 amino acids. CDR3 region: CASSPGLAETQYF. In DNA form, the CDR3 reads TGCGCCAGCAGCCCCGGACTAGCGGAGACCCAGTACTTC.

This clone has just a few counts. The chain recombines TRBV18 with TRBJ2-2, with 7 bases fitting TRBD1. Trimming cost V 2 bases and J 3 bases; bases outside gene matches: 3. The CDR3 totals 15 residues. Germline V gene data show CDR1 as KGHSH and CDR2 as LQKENI. The CDR3 sequence is CASSPDRAHTGELFF. The CDR3 DNA sequence: TGTGCCAGCTCACCAGACAGGGCGCACACCGGGGAGCTGTTTTTT.

This chain uses TRBV29-1 with TRBJ2-3; TRBD2 aligns across 9 bases. Per germline, CDR1 SQVTM and CDR2 ANQGSEA. The V segment lost 4 bases and the J segment 5 bases; nucleotides outside the gene matches: 4. This CDR3 spans 13 amino acids. The DNA for the CDR3 is TGCAGCGTTGCTGCGGGAGGGCGAGATACGCAGTATTTT. Translating it yields CSVAAGGRDTQYF.

This chain uses TRBV18 with TRBJ2-3, with D hard to call. V was shortened by 2 bases and J by 1 base, with 10 bases between the two germline ends. This CDR3 contains 15 residues. Germline CDR1 reads KGHSH; CDR2 reads LQKENI. CDR3 in DNA: TGTGCCAGCTCACCAGCAGGTTTTGGCACAGATACGCAGTATTTT. This sequence encodes CASSPAGFGTDTQYF.

This clone has just a few counts. This rearrangement joins TRBV5-1 to TRBJ2-1, with a weak D call TRBD1 (5 bases). Germline CDR1 is SGHRS and CDR2 is YFSETQ. This CDR3 has 13 amino acids. The germline V and J ends were trimmed by 4 bases and 4 bases, with 9 bases remaining between them. The CDR3 sequence is CASSQDSYNEQFF. The CDR3 DNA reads as TGCGCCAGCAGCCAAGACAGTTACAATGAGCAGTTCTTC.

This clone was seen a few times. The chain uses TRBV5-4 and TRBJ1-1; 7 nucleotides line up with TRBD1. The CDR3 length is 12 residues. Unmatched junction bases numbered 4, after V lost 5 bases and J lost 6 bases. Germline assignment: CDR1 SGHNT and CDR2 YYREEE (reference sequence). The CDR3 DNA reads TGTGCCAGCAGTCTCCAGGGGGCTGAAGCTTTCTTT. It translates to CASSLQGAEAFF.

This clone was counted only a few times. This sequence joins TRBV30 and TRBJ2-1; D is unclear. Germline CDR1 reads GTSNPN; CDR2 reads SVGIG (reference sequence). V lost 3 bases, J lost 3 bases, and 15 bases lay in between. This CDR3 has 15 amino acids. The CDR3 loop reads CAWSTSGLDYNEQFF. CDR3 coding DNA: TGTGCCTGGAGCACATCTGGGCTCGACTACAATGAGCAGTTCTTC.

DNA of the CDR3: TGTGCCAGCAGTCCGGGGACAGGGGGCCGGGATACGCAGTATTTT. Translation gives CASSPGTGGRDTQYF. This sequence joins TRBV27 and TRBJ2-3, with TRBD1 matching over 12 bases. The CDR3 runs 15 residues. CDR1 MNHEY and CDR2 SMNVEV come from the germline V gene (reference sequence). V lost 5 bases and J lost 6; bases outside the gene matches: 6.

This clone was observed a handful of times. J is TRBJ2-7 and V is TRBV27; 9 bases match TRBD1. Unmatched junction bases numbered 8, after V lost 7 bases and J lost 1 base. Per the germline V gene, CDR1 is MNHEY and CDR2 is SMNVEV (reference sequence). The CDR3 spans 15 residues. The CDR3 DNA follows: TGTGCCAGCAAACTACAGGGGGCAGGTTCCTACGAGCAGTACGTC. This codes for CASKLQGAGSYEQYV.

This rearrangement joins TRBV11-2 to TRBJ2-2; TRBD1 agrees at 7 bases. Germline V gene sequence: CDR1 SGHAT, CDR2 FQNNGV. The CDR3 contains 14 residues. Trimming removed 4 bases from V and 2 bases from J; junction bases left unmatched: 1. CDR3 residues: CASSWDSNTGELFF. The CDR3 DNA is TGTGCCAGCAGCTGGGACAGCAACACCGGGGAGCTGTTTTTT.

In this sample, this clone turned up a few times. The chain combines TRBV15 with TRBJ2-1; 7 positions match TRBD1. The CDR3 sequence is 14 residues long. The germline V gene has CDR1 LNHNV and CDR2 YYDKDF (reference sequence). After removal of 1 base from V and 6 bases from J, the junction contained 3 bases not matched to a gene. The CDR3 coding sequence is TGTGCCACCAGCAGAGGTCCAGGGGGCAATGAGCAGTTCTTC. Translating it yields CATSRGPGGNEQFF.

V usage is TRBV28 and J usage is TRBJ1-2; tentatively, D is TRBD1 (6 bases). In germline, CDR1 is MDHEN, CDR2 SYDVKM. This CDR3 is 13 amino acids long. V lost 7 bases to trimming and J lost 4 bases, with 13 bases between them. The CDR3 bases are TGTGCCAGCACCCTGGGGGCAACCTATGGCTACACCTTC. As protein: CASTLGATYGYTF.

CDR3 amino acids: CATSRDGGLRGYNEQFF. CDR3 coding DNA: TGTGCCACCAGCAGAGATGGCGGACTGCGAGGGTACAATGAGCAGTTCTTC. V gene TRBV15 combines with J gene TRBJ2-1, with D possibly being TRBD2 (5 bases). Germline V gene sequence: CDR1 LNHNV, CDR2 YYDKDF (reference sequence). The CDR3 loop spans 17 amino acids. V was clipped by 0 bases and J by 4 bases, with 16 bases between them.

This sequence joins TRBV30 and TRBJ2-7, with D possibly TRBD2 on 6 matching bases. The V gene lost 0 bases and the J gene lost 0 bases, with 9 bases spanning the gap. The CDR3 covers 14 residues. Germline assignment: CDR1 GTSNPN and CDR2 SVGIG (reference sequence). CDR3 coding DNA: TGTGCCTGGAGTGTTGGGGGGAGCTCCTACGAGCAGTACGTC. Translating gives CAWSVGGSSYEQYV.

The chain carries TRBV2 and TRBJ2-3; tentative D call: TRBD2 (6 bases). The CDR3 contains 13 residues. Germline CDR1 and CDR2: SNHLY and FYNNEI. The ends were cut back, 6 bases at V and 2 bases at J, with 9 bases in the middle. This CDR3 reads CASRSDYTDTQYF. CDR3 sequence (DNA): TGTGCCAGCAGGTCGGACTACACAGATACGCAGTATTTT.

This clone turned up a few times. The chain carries TRBV7-3 and TRBJ2-1; possible D gene TRBD1, 6 bases. The CDR3 covers 14 residues. Trimming cost V 1 base and J 3 bases, with 7 bases left between them. CDR1 is SGHTA, CDR2 FQGTGA, per germline. CDR3 bases: TGTGCCAGCAGCTTAAAGGGGGACTACAATGAGCAGTTCTTC. It yields the protein CASSLKGDYNEQFF.

This clone was picked up a small number of times. The genes are TRBV6-1 and TRBJ1-2, with 9 bases lining up with TRBD1. The CDR3 runs to 16 residues. The V segment lost 0 bases and the J segment 3 bases; nucleotides outside the gene matches: 5. Germline CDR1 reads MNHNS; CDR2 reads SASEGT. The CDR3: CASSEAWGQGHYGYTF. The CDR3 nucleotides are TGTGCCAGCAGTGAAGCGTGGGGACAGGGCCACTATGGCTACACCTTC.

The chain links TRBV7-9 to TRBJ1-2; no reliable D call. Trimming stripped 11 bases from V and 5 bases from J, with 24 bases between. Germline V gene sequence: CDR1 SEHNR, CDR2 FQNEAQ (reference sequence). This CDR3 region has 15 residues. CDR3 in amino acids: CALQSGEGSFYGYTF. The CDR3 DNA reads as TGTGCCTTACAAAGTGGTGAGGGATCCTTTTATGGCTACACCTTC.

This clone occurred a few times. The chain combines TRBV2 with TRBJ1-4; no firm D call. Germline CDR1 and CDR2: SNHLY and FYNNEI. The CDR3 is 15 residues long. Trimming shortened V by 3 bases and J by 0 bases, and 8 bases separated the two germline ends. The CDR3 coding sequence is TGTGCCAGCAGTGAGTCGGGAGCAACTAATGAAAAACTGTTTTTT. This sequence encodes CASSESGATNEKLFF.

This clone was picked up a small number of times. The V call is TRBV30, the J call TRBJ2-7, with TRBD1 matching over 7 bases. V lost 4 bases, J lost 11 bases, and 11 bases stayed unmatched. CDR1 and CDR2 (germline): GTSNPN, SVGIG (reference sequence). The length of the CDR3 is 12 residues. CDR3 coding DNA: TGTGCCTGGAAAATCCTGACAGGGCGCAAGTACGTC. Protein sequence: CAWKILTGRKYV.

In this sample, this clone turned up a few times. V gene TRBV30 combines with J gene TRBJ2-1; D possibly corresponds to TRBD2 (5 bases). CDR1 and CDR2 (germline): GTSNPN, SVGIG (reference sequence). Trimming cost V 1 base and J 12 bases, with 13 bases left between them. The CDR3 sequence is 12 residues long. In DNA form, the CDR3 reads TGTGCCTGGAGTGAATCGGCGGCGGGGCAGTTCTTC. Encoded protein: CAWSESAAGQFF.

The chain carries TRBV27 and TRBJ2-7, with 8 bases aligning to TRBD1. The ends lost 2 bases at V and 0 bases at J; junction bases unmatched: 3. CDR3 length equals 15 residues. Germline assignment: CDR1 MNHEY and CDR2 SMNVEV (reference sequence). The CDR3 DNA is TGTGCCAGCAGTTTAAAGGGACAGGCCTCCTACGAGCAGTACGTC. Encoded protein: CASSLKGQASYEQYV.

The chain joins TRBV5-1 to TRBJ1-4; 7 nucleotides line up with TRBD1. The CDR3 runs 14 residues. Unmatched junction bases numbered 9, after V lost 5 bases and J lost 8 bases. The germline gives CDR1 SGHRS, CDR2 YFSETQ. The CDR3 is CASSGDSRKEKLFF. The CDR3 DNA sequence: TGCGCCAGCAGTGGGGACAGTCGAAAGGAAAAACTGTTTTTT. The full variable domain, in which reference TRBV5-1 and TRBJ1-4 provide the parts outside the CDR3, is KAGVTQTPRYLIKTRGQQVTLSCSPISGHRSVSWYQQTPGQGLQFLFEYFSETQRNKGNFPGRFSGRQFSNSRSEMNVSTLELGDSALYLCASSGDSRKEKLFFGSGTQLSVL.

The V call is TRBV5-1, the J call TRBJ2-1; TRBD2 matches at 8 bases. V lost 6 bases and J lost 5; bases outside the gene matches: 10. The germline CDR1 and CDR2 sequences are SGHRS and YFSETQ. The CDR3 is 15 amino acids. In nucleotides, the CDR3 is TGCGCCAGCACCTACATAGCGGGATTGGACAATGAGCAGTTCTTC. It encodes CASTYIAGLDNEQFF.